This T cell receptor (beta chain) was found in a study of blood T cell dynamics during melanoma immunotherapy. Study context: Metastatic melanoma patients received first-line pembrolizumab or nivolumab plus ipilimumab. Broader study findings: Immune-effector CD8+ cells best matched cell-free DNA CDR3 sequences and were most clonal.

In regard to this clone: Its antigen is not known.

All DNA from each sorted CD8+ subset was loaded. The data were produced by immunoSEQ multiplex PCR, yet TCRdb's version contains in-frame clones alone and is incomplete. The sample lists roughly 1,000 clones; roughly 75% were seen once. The CDR3 runs 16 residues. Time point given: week 3, after first cycle of checkpoint inhibitor. Memory T cells counted as immune-effector cells when CD3+ CD4- CD8+ CD45RA- CD45RO-high CD27- CCR7-. The chain recombines TRBV5-2 with TRBJ1-2. TRBV5-2 is a pseudogene segment. Here the sequenced sample was CD8+ T cells from blood, taken from a patient treated with checkpoint blockade. The sequence derives from a human donor with melanoma. CDR3 amino acids: CASKRHRERKTYGYTF. The DNA of the CDR3 is TGTGCCAGCAAGAGGCACCGAGAGCGAAAGACCTATGGCTACACCTTC.